The following is a TCR beta chain sequence with its context. Its antigen is undetermined. J lost 4 bases, V lost 5 bases, and 10 bases had no gene match. CDR3 length equals 16 residues. Germline lookup yields CDR1 LNHDA and CDR2 SQIVND (reference sequence). The data stem from a study of T cell repertoires and HLA-DP antigens. Deep-resolution sequencing targeted approximately 200,000 T cell genomes in pre-culture CD4+ samples. Produced via immunoSEQ multiplex PCR; TCRdb's table is partial and in-frame only. In the table there are some 110,000 clones, around 93% of which are singletons. Sequencing used CD4+ T cells from PBMCs. The sequence was obtained from a woman between 18 and 29 years old in good health and CMV-seronegative. V and J are TRBV19 and TRBJ1-5, with 8 bases lining up with TRBD1. CDR3 sequence: CASSPRDRGRNQPQHF. The DNA of the CDR3 is TGTGCCAGTAGTCCCCGAGACAGGGGAAGGAATCAGCCCCAGCATTTT.